This TCR beta chain was profiled in a study of T cell changes during pregnancy in multiple sclerosis. Only in-frame clones appear in the TCRdb table, and some are missing; sequencing was by immunoSEQ multiplex PCR. The sample carries tens of thousands of clones, about 91% recorded once. V lost 5 bases, J lost 1 base, and 6 bases stayed unmatched. The length of the CDR3 is 15 residues. Per germline, CDR1 SGHTA and CDR2 FQGNSA. This chain joins TRBV7-2 and TRBJ2-3; TRBD1 matches 7 bases. The specimen comprised CD4+ T cells from peripheral blood mononuclear cells, sampled after pregnancy. The receptor was isolated from a female donor with multiple sclerosis, enrolled in a pregnancy study. CDR3 nucleotides: TGTGCCAGCAGCGACGACGGACAGGGCACAGATACGCAGTATTTT. Amino acid sequence: CASSDDGQGTDTQYF.